The clone carrying this TCR beta chain was seen at least ten times. The sample originates from a study of T-cell memory formation after mild COVID-19. Each CDR3 protein is one row after TCRdb ran MiXCR on the 5' RACE reads. The data hold about 430,000 distinct CDR3 sequences, with 18% observed a single time. The CDR3 spans 15 residues. Germline assignment: CDR1 MNHEY and CDR2 SVGAGI. Trimming stripped 5 bases from V and 4 bases from J, with 17 bases between. Source material: PBMCs or a T cell subset sorted from them (not recorded which). This TCR was recovered from a man aged 18 to 29 who had mild COVID-19 (a few samples of this study predate the infection). Cell type and time point are not known. V usage is TRBV6-5 and J usage is TRBJ2-5; D might be TRBD1 (7 bases). The CDR3 DNA reads TGTGCCAGCAGTAAGGGGACAGTGGGGGGAGAGACCCAGTACTTC. It codes for CASSKGTVGGETQYF.